What follows are 3 T cell receptor beta chains derived from one specimen sequenced in a study of blood T cells in healthy people across ages (dated by TCRdb to between 2015 and 2016). Library preparation employed 5' RACE. TCRdb records Illumina HiSeq 2500 as the sequencer. A second PCR of about 6 to 11 cycles was performed with a sample-barcoded 5' primer and a J-beta primer mix. In TCRdb, the public reads were trimmed at Q25 with fastp and aligned with MiXCR, with productive beta chains retained. Entries that share a CDR3 protein sequence are merged under the most common genes and DNA. The sample data list about 780,000 distinct CDR3 sequences, and 46% of these were observed just once. The ten top clones hold 15% to 20% of the sample. Sequenced sample: blood. These receptors were obtained from an elderly man in good health.

This clonotype has only one observation. This chain connects TRBV20-1 to TRBJ2-7; weak D call: TRBD1 (6 bases). Looked up from germline, CDR1 is DFQATT and CDR2 is SNEGSKA (reference sequence). Trimming stripped 1 base from V and 2 bases from J, with 12 bases between. The CDR3 has 14 residues. The CDR3 loop is CSARAMDRTYEQYF. Written as DNA, the CDR3 is TGCAGTGCTAGAGCGATGGACAGAACCTACGAGCAGTACTTC.

In this sample, this clonotype turned up a few times. The chain uses TRBV20-1 and TRBJ2-5; tentatively, D is TRBD1 (6 bases). V lost 0 bases to trimming and J lost 5 bases, with 13 bases between them. The CDR3 loop spans 14 amino acids. The germline V gene encodes CDR1 DFQATT and CDR2 SNEGSKA (reference sequence). In DNA form, the CDR3 reads TGCAGTGCTAGAGATAGACAGGTCACGGAGACCCAGTACTTC. It codes for CSARDRQVTETQYF.

The CDR3 sequence: CAISGGGQETQYF. The CDR3 bases are TGTGCCATCAGTGGGGGTGGCCAAGAGACCCAGTACTTC. This chain uses TRBV10-3 with TRBJ2-5; D is unclear. The CDR3 is 13 residues long. V shed 4 bases and J shed 1 base, with 7 bases lying between them. CDR1 ENHRY and CDR2 SYGVKD come from the germline V gene.